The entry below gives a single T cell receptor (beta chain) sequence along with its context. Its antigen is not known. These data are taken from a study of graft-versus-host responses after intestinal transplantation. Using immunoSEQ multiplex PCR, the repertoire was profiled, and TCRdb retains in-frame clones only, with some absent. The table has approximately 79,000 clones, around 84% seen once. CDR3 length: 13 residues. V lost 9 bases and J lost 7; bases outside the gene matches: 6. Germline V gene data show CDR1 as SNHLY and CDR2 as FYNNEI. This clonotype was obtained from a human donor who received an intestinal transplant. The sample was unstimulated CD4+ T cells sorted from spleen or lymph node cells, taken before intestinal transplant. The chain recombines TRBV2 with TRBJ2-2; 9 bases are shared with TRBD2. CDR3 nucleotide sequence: TGTGCCAGTTGGCTAGCGGGGAGCGGGGAGCTGTTTTTT. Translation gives CASWLAGSGELFF.